The rows below give T cell receptor beta chains drawn from one sample of a study of CD4 T cells in relation to SARS-CoV-2 and coronaviruses. Using immunoSEQ multiplex PCR, the repertoire was profiled, and TCRdb retains in-frame clones only, with some absent. The table includes roughly 20,000 clones, about three quarters detected once. Their recognized antigens are unknown. Sequences were obtained from CD4+ T cells from PBMCs, cultured in vitro. These receptors were collected from a human donor in good health. The CDR3 runs from the conserved cysteine through the conserved F or W.

v_call cdr3_aa
TRBV28 CASSSRGHGTYGYTF
TRBV11-2 CASSRRQPTDTQYF
TRBV28 CASSPLKGRAGIAKNIQYF
TRBV2 CASWITGGLETQYF
TRBV24-1 CATSKGGADTQYF
TRBV7-8 CASSLDVRVNTEAFF
TRBV5-1 CASSPRETGIYEQYF
TRBV5-1 CASGLGLAGETGELFF
TRBV6-4 CASSDSDRGEQYF
TRBV18 CASSPPGRTRREQYF
TRBV3-1/TRBV3-2 CASSPTTGGEQYF
TRBV28 CASSLSAGLSYTF
TRBV6-2/TRBV6-3 CASSYSQGALYNYGYTF
TRBV6-6 CASSYFLGSVSNEQFF
TRBV19 CASSSFRGQGSETQYF
TRBV11-3 CASSPGTGTYEQYF